The TCR delta chain described here comes from a study of Vδ1+ human thymocytes. Study-wide results and limits: Unlike peripheral blood Vdelta1+ controls, thymic delta-chain sequences included 20% to 25% Vdelta2 and few Vdelta3. Many TRG clonotypes were shared between donors; TRD repertoires were essentially private. In the thymus, TRG and TRD repertoires looked highly polyclonal with Gaussian CDR3 lengths.

Thymocytes were sorted as CD3+ TCRVdelta1+ TCRVdelta2- after alphabeta T cell depletion. As concerns this clone: Its antigen remains unidentified.

Sequences come from RNA converted to cDNA by reverse transcription. Pooled V-gene forward primers with one constant-region reverse primer generated the CDR3 amplicons by multiplex PCR. TCRdb processed the multiplex PCR reads again with the CATT caller. This table holds roughly 25,000 delta-chain clones, roughly 29% found once. The CDR3 covers 24 residues. The germline V gene has CDR1 TSWWSYY and CDR2 QGS. V lost 3 bases, J lost 2 bases, and 40 bases lay in between. The receptor was derived from a boy in the first two years of life who had congenital heart surgery. V is TRDV1 and J is TRDJ1; D may be TRDD2 or TRDD3 (5 bases each). Source material: Vdelta1+ gamma-delta thymocytes from the thymus. Subset: FACS-sorted CD3+ TCRalphabeta- TCRVdelta1+ TCRVdelta2- thymocytes. This chain's CDR3 is CALGDHTPFPAWVTKPSMTDKLIF. CDR3 nucleotide sequence: TGTGCTCTTGGGGATCACACCCCCTTTCCTGCCTGGGTTACAAAACCTTCTATGACCGATAAACTCATCTTT.